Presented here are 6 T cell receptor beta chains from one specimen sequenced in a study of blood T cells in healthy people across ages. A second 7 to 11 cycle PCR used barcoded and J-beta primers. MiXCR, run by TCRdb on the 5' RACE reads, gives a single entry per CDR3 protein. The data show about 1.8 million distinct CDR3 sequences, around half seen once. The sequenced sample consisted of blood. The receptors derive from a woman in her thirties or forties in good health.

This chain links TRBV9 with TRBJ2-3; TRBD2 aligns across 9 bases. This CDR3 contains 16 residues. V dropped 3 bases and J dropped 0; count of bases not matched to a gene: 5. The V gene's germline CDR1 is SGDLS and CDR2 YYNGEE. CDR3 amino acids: CASSETSGSSTDTQYF. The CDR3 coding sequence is TGTGCCAGCAGCGAGACTAGCGGTTCTAGCACAGATACGCAGTATTTT.

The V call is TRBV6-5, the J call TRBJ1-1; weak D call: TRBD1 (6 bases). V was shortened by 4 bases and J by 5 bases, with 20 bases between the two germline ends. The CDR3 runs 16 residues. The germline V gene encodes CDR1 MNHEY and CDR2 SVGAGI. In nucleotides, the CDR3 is TGTGCCAGCAGTTTCGTGGGGGGCCCGGGCGGGACTGAAGCTTTCTTT. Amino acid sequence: CASSFVGGPGGTEAFF.

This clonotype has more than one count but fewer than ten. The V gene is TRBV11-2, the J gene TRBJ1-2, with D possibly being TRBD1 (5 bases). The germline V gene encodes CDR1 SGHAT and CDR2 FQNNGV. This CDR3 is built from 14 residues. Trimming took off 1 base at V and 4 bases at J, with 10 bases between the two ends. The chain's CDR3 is CASSLVQTAYGYTF. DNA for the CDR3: TGTGCCAGCAGCTTAGTCCAGACAGCCTATGGCTACACCTTC.

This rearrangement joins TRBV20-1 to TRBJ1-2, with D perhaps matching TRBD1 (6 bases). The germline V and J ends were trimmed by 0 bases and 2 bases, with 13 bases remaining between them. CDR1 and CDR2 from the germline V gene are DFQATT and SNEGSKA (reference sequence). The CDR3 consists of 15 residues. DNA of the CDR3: TGCAGTGCTAGAGATCTCCGGGGGCTCAACTATGGCTACACCTTC. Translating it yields CSARDLRGLNYGYTF.

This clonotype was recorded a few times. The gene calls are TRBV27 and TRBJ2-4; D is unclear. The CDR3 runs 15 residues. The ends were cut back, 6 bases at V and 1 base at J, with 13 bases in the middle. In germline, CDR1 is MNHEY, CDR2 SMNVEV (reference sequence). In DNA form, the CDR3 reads TGTGCCAGCAGGACTGGAGTCAGGGCCAAAAACATTCAGTACTTC. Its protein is CASRTGVRAKNIQYF.

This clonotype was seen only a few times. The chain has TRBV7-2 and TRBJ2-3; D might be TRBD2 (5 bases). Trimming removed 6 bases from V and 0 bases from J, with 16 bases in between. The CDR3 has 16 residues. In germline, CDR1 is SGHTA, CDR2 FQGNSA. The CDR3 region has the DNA TGTGCCAGCAGGCAAGGAAGTAGCGCCAGCACAGATACGCAGTATTTT. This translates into CASRQGSSASTDTQYF.